This T cell receptor (beta chain) was obtained from a study of blood T cell repertoires in COVID-19. Authors' data handling: Scientists estimated how many nucleated cells there were by amplifying reference gene primers. The method was immunoSEQ multiplex PCR; TCRdb's version includes in-frame clones alone and lacks a portion of them. V, J and clone size derive from that table, while D and trimming were established from the DNA sequence. There are tens of thousands of clones in the sample; about four fifths occur only once, and roughly 5.3% lies in the top ten. V was pared by 3 bases and J by 2 bases, with 6 bases between. The CDR3 length is 12 residues. Germline lookup yields CDR1 SGHRS and CDR2 YFSETQ.

The clonotype comes from a man in his fifties or sixties with active COVID-19. The sequencing sample was made of peripheral blood. The chain has TRBV5-1 and TRBJ2-7, with D hard to call. The CDR3 DNA follows: TGCGCCAGCAGCTCCGGTACCTACGAGCAGTACTTC. Encoded protein: CASSSGTYEQYF.